These T cell receptor beta chains were read from a single sample in a study of cytomegalovirus exposure and HLA in healthy donors. Profiled with immunoSEQ multiplex PCR; TCRdb holds only in-frame clones, not every one. Here the sample spans 200,000 to 250,000 clones, about 89% being singletons. Sequencing input: PBMCs. The receptors shown here come from a woman aged 18 to 35 in good health and CMV-seronegative. CDR3s include the opening cysteine and the closing phenylalanine or tryptophan. D genes are given only for firm matches. Some rows mark clone size as missing; the rest say once, few, many or name a class of expanded clone.

TGTGCCAGTAGTATATCCCACAGGGAGAATCAGCCCCAGCATTTT	CASSISHRENQPQHF	.	.	TRBV19	TRBJ1-5
TGCGCCAGCAGCTCAGCGCTAGCGGGGGGGTTTTACGAGCAGTACTTC	CASSSALAGGFYEQYF	.	TRBD2	TRBV5-1	TRBJ2-7
TGTGCCTGGTCGGGGGGATCGAACACCGGGGAGCTGTTTTTT	CAWSGGSNTGELFF	.	TRBD2	TRBV30	TRBJ2-2
TGTGCCAGCAGCTTAGCGCTTAGACTAGCGGAAGACAGCTCCTACAATGAGCAGTTCTTC	CASSLALRLAEDSSYNEQFF	.	TRBD2	TRBV7-2	TRBJ2-1
TGTGCCTGGAGTCCCGGACTAGCGGAAGAGACCCAGTACTTC	CAWSPGLAEETQYF	.	TRBD2	TRBV30	TRBJ2-5
TGTGCCAGCAGCTTAACGTTTATGGCGGGAGGGTCAGATACGCAGTATTTT	CASSLTFMAGGSDTQYF	once	TRBD2	TRBV7-3	TRBJ2-3
TGTGCCAGCAGTCCTCGGGCAGGGGTTACCTACGAGCAGTACTTC	CASSPRAGVTYEQYF	once	.	TRBV7-2	TRBJ2-7
TGTGCCAGTAGTCCACTACAGGGATCTGGGGCCAACGTCCTGACTTTC	CASSPLQGSGANVLTF	.	.	TRBV19	TRBJ2-6
TGTGCCAGCAGGGAAAGCGGGAGCCGCTACGAGCAGTACTTC	CASRESGSRYEQYF	.	TRBD2	TRBV2	TRBJ2-7
TGTGCCAGTAGTGTTCCGGGACAGAGACTCGATAGCAATCAGCCCCAGCATTTT	CASSVPGQRLDSNQPQHF	.	TRBD1	TRBV19	TRBJ1-5
TGTGCCAGCAGTTTTCGACAATCGGATGAAAAACTGTTTTTT	CASSFRQSDEKLFF	.	.	TRBV27	TRBJ1-4
TGCAGCGTTGCCTTCTTAGCGGTACGGAGCTACGAGCAGTACTTC	CSVAFLAVRSYEQYF	.	.	TRBV29-1	TRBJ2-7
TGTGCCTGGGACAAGCCCTCCTACGAGCAGTACTTC	CAWDKPSYEQYF	.	.	TRBV30	TRBJ2-7
TGCAGCGTGATTGCGGACATTCAGTACTTC	CSVIADIQYF	once	.	TRBV29-1	TRBJ2-4
TGTGCCAGCAGCGCCCCCCCGAATTCACCCCTCCACTTT	CASSAPPNSPLHF	.	.	TRBV9	TRBJ1-6
TGTGCCAGCAGCTTCTCTGGGATTGGGAGCACTGAAGCTTTCTTT	CASSFSGIGSTEAFF	.	.	TRBV7-9	TRBJ1-1
TGTGCCTGGAGTGTACTTCAGGGGAACGAGCAGTTCTTC	CAWSVLQGNEQFF	.	.	TRBV30	TRBJ2-1